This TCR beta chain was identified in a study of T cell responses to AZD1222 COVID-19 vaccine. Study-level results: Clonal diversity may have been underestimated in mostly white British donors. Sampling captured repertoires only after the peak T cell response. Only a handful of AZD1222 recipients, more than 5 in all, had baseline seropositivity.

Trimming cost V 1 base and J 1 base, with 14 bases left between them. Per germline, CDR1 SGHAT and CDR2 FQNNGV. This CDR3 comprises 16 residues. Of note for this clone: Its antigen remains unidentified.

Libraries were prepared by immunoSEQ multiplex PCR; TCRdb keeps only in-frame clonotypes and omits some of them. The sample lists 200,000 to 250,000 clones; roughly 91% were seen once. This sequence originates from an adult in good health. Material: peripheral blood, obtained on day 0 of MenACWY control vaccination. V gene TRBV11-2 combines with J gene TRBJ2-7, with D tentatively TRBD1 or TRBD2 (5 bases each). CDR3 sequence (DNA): TGTGCCAGCAGCTTAGGGGACGGAAGGGGTTCCTACGAGCAGTACTTC. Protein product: CASSLGDGRGSYEQYF.